This T cell receptor beta chain was sequenced in a study of PD-L1 blockade in urothelial cancer. Whole-study results and caveats: Pretreatment blood TCR clonality under the median forecast improved survival.

CDR3 length equals 16 residues. Germline V CDR1 and CDR2: SEHNR, FQNEAQ (reference sequence). The ends lost 5 bases at V and 7 bases at J; junction bases unmatched: 14. Worth noting for this clone: Its antigen is unknown.

The time point denotes: peripheral blood 6 weeks after treatment start. Profiled with immunoSEQ multiplex PCR; TCRdb holds only in-frame clones, not every one. The sample carries 35,000 to 45,000 clones, roughly 82% recorded once. Sequencing used PBMCs, obtained around atezolizumab (anti-PD-L1) treatment. The chain links TRBV7-9 to TRBJ2-1; 7 bases fit TRBD1. The receptor comes from a man in his forties or fifties with urothelial cancer. CDR3 protein: CASSPDRRFFKNEQFF. The DNA of the CDR3 is TGTGCCAGCAGCCCGGACAGGAGGTTCTTTAAGAATGAGCAGTTCTTC.